This is a list of T cell receptor beta chains from one sample in a study of blood T cell repertoires in COVID-19. Produced via immunoSEQ multiplex PCR; TCRdb's table is partial and in-frame only. The table lists a few hundred thousand clones, more than 75% of them singletons. The sequenced material came from PBMCs or T cells enriched from blood (not recorded which). These receptors all stem from a man aged 40-49 years in a cohort exposed to, infected with or recovered from COVID-19 (not recorded which). The CDR3 runs from the conserved cysteine through the conserved F or W.

j_gene	v_gene	CDR3aa
TRBJ1-1	TRBV3-1/TRBV3-2	CASSQPTAMNTEAFF
TRBJ2-7	TRBV28	CASSLAQGSGYEQYF
TRBJ2-7	TRBV11-2	CASRPGLATYEQYF
TRBJ1-2	TRBV11-2	CASSLGERGYTF
TRBJ1-5	TRBV4-2	CASARDGNQPQHF
TRBJ2-3	TRBV27	CASSLSLAHTDTQYF
TRBJ2-3	TRBV6-2/TRBV6-3	CASSYASGYTDTQYF
TRBJ2-7	TRBV6-5	CASLQTDGVGYEQYF
TRBJ2-7	TRBV18	CASSPPSSGSYEQYF
TRBJ1-4	TRBV18	CASSPPVGGGEKLFF
TRBJ2-7	TRBV7-2	CASSLASSLTSYEQYF
TRBJ2-2	TRBV30	CAWRGLADTGELFF
TRBJ1-1	TRBV29-1	CSVGFRGGSTEAFF
TRBJ1-3	TRBV28	CASTQFEGNTIYF
TRBJ1-3	TRBV6-5	CASTPGQNFPIYF
TRBJ1-5	TRBV2	CASSVGGFGSNQPQHF
TRBJ2-4	TRBV6-5	CASTRTGVAKNIQYF
TRBJ2-1	TRBV2	CASSEFQGTEQFF
TRBJ1-2	TRBV9	CASSPGAGPRREGYTF
TRBJ2-7	TRBV11-1	CASSPGLAGEYEQYF
TRBJ1-5	TRBV18	CASSPRQGDQPQHF
TRBJ2-3	TRBV7-3	CASSNSGTSTDTQYF
TRBJ2-5	TRBV5-6	CASSLEGVETQYF
TRBJ2-7	TRBV28	CASSFQGYYEQYF
TRBJ2-7	TRBV28	CASSLETGQRTHEQYF
TRBJ1-2	TRBV28	CASSPSMGTDTSYGYTF
TRBJ1-1	TRBV19	CASSRLIGGGTEAFF
TRBJ1-5	TRBV29-1	CSVISAGQPQHF